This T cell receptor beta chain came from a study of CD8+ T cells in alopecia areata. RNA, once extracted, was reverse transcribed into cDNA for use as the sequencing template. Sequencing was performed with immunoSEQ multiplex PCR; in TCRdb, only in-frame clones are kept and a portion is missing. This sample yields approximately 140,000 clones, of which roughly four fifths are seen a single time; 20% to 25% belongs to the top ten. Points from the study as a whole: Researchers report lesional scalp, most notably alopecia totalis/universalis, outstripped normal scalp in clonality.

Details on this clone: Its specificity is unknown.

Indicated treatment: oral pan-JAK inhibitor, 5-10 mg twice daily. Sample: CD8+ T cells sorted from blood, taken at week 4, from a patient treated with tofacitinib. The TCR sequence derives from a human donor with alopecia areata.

CDR3 region: CASSHGRDISYEQYF. CDR3 sequence (DNA): TGCGCCAGCAGCCATGGTCGTGACATCTCCTACGAGCAGTACTTC. V gene TRBV4-1 combines with J gene TRBJ2-7; D uncertain. Trimming shortened V by 3 bases and J by 0 bases, and 12 bases separated the two germline ends. Germline V gene sequence: CDR1 MGHRA, CDR2 YSYEKL. The CDR3 extends over 15 amino acids.